In this sample, the clone carrying this TCR beta chain turned up many times. Antigen specificity is unknown. Researchers made TCR cDNA using 5'RACE template switching, and this step added a universal primer site and UMIs. Using its own MiXCR run on the 5' RACE reads, TCRdb lists one record per CDR3 protein. Among a few hundred thousand distinct CDR3 sequences, around 6.8% were seen once, and the ten largest hold roughly a sixth. This record comes from a study of T cells after yellow fever vaccination. Findings of the study overall: Only a small proportion of the clonotypes turned up in both the CD4 and the CD8 compartments, likely arising from convergent recombination. Among primary-vaccination clones, most reappeared after the booster, at 95% to 96% for CD4 and about 90% for CD8.

V dropped 8 bases and J dropped 0 bases, with 15 bases sitting between them. This CDR3 has 15 residues. Germline loops: CDR1 MDHEN, CDR2 SYDVKM. The receptor's source is a man aged 18 to 30 who received the YFV17D yellow fever vaccine. Specimen: PBMCs, collected around 45 days after the first yellow fever vaccination. The chain uses TRBV28 and TRBJ2-3; perhaps D is TRBD1 or TRBD2 (5 bases each). The CDR3 DNA reads as TGTGCCAGCTACCCGGGGACCTCTAGCACAGATACGCAGTATTTT. Amino acid sequence: CASYPGTSSTDTQYF.